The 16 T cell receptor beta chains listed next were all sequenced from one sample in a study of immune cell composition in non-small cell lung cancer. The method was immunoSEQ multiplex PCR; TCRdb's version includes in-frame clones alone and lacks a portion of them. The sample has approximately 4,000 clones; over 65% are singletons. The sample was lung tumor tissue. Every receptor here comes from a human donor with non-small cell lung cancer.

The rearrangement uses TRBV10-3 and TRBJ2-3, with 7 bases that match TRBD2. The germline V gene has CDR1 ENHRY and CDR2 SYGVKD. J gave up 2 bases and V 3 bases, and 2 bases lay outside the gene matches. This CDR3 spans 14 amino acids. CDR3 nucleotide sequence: TGTGCCATCAGTGACGGACTAGACACAGATACGCAGTATTTT. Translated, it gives CAISDGLDTDTQYF.

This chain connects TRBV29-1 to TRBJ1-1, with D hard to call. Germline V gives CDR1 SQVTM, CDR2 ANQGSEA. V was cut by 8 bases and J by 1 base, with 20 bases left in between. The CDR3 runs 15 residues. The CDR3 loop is CSKGKIDGPNTEAFF. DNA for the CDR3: TGCAGCAAAGGGAAAATCGACGGACCGAACACTGAAGCTTTCTTT. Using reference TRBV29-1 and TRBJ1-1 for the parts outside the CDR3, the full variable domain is SAVISQKPSRDICQRGTSLTIQCQVDSQVTMMFWYRQQPGQSLTLIATANQGSEATYESGFVIDKFPISRPNLTFSTLTVSNMSPEDSSIYLCSKGKIDGPNTEAFFGQGTRLTVV.

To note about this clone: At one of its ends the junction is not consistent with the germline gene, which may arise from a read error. The chain's CDR3 is CASNQNQQGDGNTIYF. The CDR3 DNA follows: TGCGCCAGCAACCAAAACCAACAGGGGGATGGAAACACCATATATTTT. This chain joins TRBV4-3 and TRBJ1-3; 8 nucleotides line up with TRBD1. CDR1 and CDR2 (germline): LGHNA, YSLEER. This CDR3 has 16 residues.

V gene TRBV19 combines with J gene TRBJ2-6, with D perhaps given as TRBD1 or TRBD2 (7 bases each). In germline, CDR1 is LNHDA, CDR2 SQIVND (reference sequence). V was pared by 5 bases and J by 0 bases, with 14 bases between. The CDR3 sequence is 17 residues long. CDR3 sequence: CASSPQGGSSGANVLTF. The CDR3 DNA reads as TGTGCCAGTAGTCCCCAGGGGGGGAGCTCTGGGGCCAACGTCCTGACTTTC.

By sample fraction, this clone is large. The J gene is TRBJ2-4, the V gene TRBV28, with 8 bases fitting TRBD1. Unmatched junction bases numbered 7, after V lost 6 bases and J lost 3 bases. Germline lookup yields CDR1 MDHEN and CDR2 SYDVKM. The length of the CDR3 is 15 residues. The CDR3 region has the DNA TGTGCCAGCAGGCAGGGGGCGCAAGGCAAAAACATTCAGTACTTC. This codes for CASRQGAQGKNIQYF. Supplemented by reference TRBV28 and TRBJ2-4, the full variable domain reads DVKVTQSSRYLVKRTGEKVFLECVQDMDHENMFWYRQDPGLGLRLIYFSYDVKMKEKGDIPEGYSVSREKKERFSLILESASTNQTSMYLCASRQGAQGKNIQYFGAGTRLSVL.

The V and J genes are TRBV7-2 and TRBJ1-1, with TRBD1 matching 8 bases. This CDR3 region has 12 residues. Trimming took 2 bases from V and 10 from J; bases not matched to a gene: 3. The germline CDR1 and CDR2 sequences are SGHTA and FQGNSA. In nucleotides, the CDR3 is TGTGCCAGCAGCTTAACAGGGGGGCGAGCTTTCTTT. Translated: CASSLTGGRAFF. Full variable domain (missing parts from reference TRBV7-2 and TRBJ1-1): GAGVSQSPSNKVTEKGKDVELRCDPISGHTALYWYRQSLGQGLEFLIYFQGNSAPDKSGLPSDRFSAERTGGSVSTLTIQRTQQEDSAVYLCASSLTGGRAFFGQGTRLTVV.

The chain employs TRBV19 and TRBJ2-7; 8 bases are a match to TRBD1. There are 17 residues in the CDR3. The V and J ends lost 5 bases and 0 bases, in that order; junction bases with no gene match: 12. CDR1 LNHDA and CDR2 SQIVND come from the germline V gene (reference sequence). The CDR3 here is CASSPGTGRLTSYEQYF. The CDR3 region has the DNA TGTGCCAGTAGTCCTGGGACAGGCCGCTTAACCTCCTACGAGCAGTACTTC.

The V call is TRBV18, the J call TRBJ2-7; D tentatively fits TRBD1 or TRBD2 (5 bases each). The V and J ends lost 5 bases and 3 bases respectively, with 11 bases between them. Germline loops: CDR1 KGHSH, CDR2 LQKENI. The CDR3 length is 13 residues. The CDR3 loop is CASSSWGSYEQYF. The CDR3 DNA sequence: TGTGCCAGCTCATCCTGGGGGAGCTACGAGCAGTACTTC.

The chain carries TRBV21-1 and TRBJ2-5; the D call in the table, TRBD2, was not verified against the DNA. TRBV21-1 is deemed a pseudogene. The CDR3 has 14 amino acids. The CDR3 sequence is CASSKVCGQETQYF. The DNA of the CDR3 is TGTGCCAGCAGCAAAGTCTGCGGACAAGAGACCCAGTACTTC.

CDR3 residues: CASSETGGRWVEQFF. The CDR3 coding sequence is TGTGCCAGCAGTGAAACGGGGGGAAGGTGGGTTGAGCAGTTCTTC. The chain is built from TRBV6-1 and TRBJ2-1; 7 bases agree with TRBD2. The CDR3 extends over 15 amino acids. The germline CDR1 and CDR2 sequences are MNHNS and SASEGT. The V segment lost 2 bases and the J segment 9 bases; nucleotides outside the gene matches: 10.

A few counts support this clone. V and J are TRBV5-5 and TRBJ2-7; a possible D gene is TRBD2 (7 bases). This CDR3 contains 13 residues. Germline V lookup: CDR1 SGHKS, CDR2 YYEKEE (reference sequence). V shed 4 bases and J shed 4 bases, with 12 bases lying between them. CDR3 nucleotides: TGTGCCAGCAGCGGGGCGGGGGCGTACGAGCAGTACTTC. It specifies CASSGAGAYEQYF.

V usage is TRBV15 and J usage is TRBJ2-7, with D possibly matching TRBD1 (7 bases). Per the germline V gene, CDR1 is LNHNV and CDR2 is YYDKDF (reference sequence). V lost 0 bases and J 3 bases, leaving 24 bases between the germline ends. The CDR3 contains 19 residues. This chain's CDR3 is CATSRDKAAGGTPLYEQYF. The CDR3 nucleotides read TGTGCCACCAGCAGAGATAAAGCGGCAGGGGGGACCCCCCTCTACGAGCAGTACTTC.

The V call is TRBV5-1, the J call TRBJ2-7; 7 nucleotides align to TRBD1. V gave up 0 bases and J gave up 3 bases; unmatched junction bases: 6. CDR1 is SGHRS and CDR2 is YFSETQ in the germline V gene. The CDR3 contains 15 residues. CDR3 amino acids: CASSLGQGFVYEQYF. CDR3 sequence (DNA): TGCGCCAGCAGCTTGGGACAGGGTTTTGTCTACGAGCAGTACTTC.

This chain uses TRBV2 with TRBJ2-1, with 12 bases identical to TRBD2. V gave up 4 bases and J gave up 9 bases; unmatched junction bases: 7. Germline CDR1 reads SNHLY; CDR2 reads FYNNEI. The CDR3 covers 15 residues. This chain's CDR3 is CASSVELAGGTEQFF. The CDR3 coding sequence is TGTGCCAGCAGTGTTGAGCTAGCGGGAGGGACTGAGCAGTTCTTC.

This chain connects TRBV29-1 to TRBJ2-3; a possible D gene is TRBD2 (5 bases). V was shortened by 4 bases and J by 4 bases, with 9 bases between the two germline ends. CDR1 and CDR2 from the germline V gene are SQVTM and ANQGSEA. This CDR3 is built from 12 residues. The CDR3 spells CSVAAASDTQYF. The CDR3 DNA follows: TGCAGCGTTGCAGCGGCCTCAGATACGCAGTATTTT.

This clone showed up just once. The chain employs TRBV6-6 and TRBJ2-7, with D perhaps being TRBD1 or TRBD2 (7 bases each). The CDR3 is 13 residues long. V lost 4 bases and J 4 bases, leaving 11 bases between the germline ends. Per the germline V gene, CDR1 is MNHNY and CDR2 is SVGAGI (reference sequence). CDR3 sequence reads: CASSLQGGYEQYF. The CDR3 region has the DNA TGTGCCAGCAGTTTGCAGGGGGGGTACGAGCAGTACTTC.